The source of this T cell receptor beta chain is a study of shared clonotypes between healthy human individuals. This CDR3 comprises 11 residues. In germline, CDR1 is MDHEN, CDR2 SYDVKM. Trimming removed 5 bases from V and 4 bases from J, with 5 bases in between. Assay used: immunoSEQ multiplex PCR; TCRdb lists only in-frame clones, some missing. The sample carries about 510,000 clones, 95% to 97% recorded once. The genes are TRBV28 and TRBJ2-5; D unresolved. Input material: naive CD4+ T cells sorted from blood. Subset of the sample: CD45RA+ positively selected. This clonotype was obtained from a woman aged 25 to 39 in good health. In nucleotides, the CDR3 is TGTGCCAGCAGTGCAGCAGAGACCCAGTACTTC. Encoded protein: CASSAAETQYF.